This TCR beta chain appears in the sequencing data of a study of blood T cell repertoires in COVID-19. Profiling relied on immunoSEQ multiplex PCR, and the TCRdb table lists in-frame clones only, not all of them. The top ten hold more than 5.5% of the sample, which has some 56,000 clones, 80% seen once. In germline, CDR1 is SGDLS, CDR2 YYNGEE. Losses at the gene ends were 4 bases for V and 4 bases for J; bases not matched to a gene: 19. This CDR3 has 18 amino acids. The TCR sequence derives from a man aged 55-75 years with acute or convalescent COVID-19. The rearrangement joins TRBV9 to TRBJ1-1; 7 nucleotides match TRBD1. The sample taken for sequencing was peripheral blood. The CDR3 region is CASSRKGAGWSVGTEAFF. The CDR3 nucleotides read TGTGCCAGCAGCAGGAAGGGGGCAGGTTGGTCGGTGGGCACTGAAGCTTTCTTT.